One and the same sample provided the 32 T cell receptor beta chains below, sequenced in a study of T-cell memory formation after mild COVID-19. TCRdb re-called the 5' RACE reads through MiXCR, storing one row per CDR3 protein. The sample has about 360,000 distinct CDR3 sequences; around an eighth are singletons. The specimen was PBMCs or a T cell subset sorted from them (not recorded which). The receptor set was obtained from a man aged 18 to 29 who had mild COVID-19 (a few samples of this study predate the infection). Cell type and time point are not known.

At least ten counts were recorded for this clonotype. The CDR3 protein is CASSQWGRTYEQYF. The CDR3 DNA sequence: TGTGCCAGCAGCCAATGGGGTAGGACCTACGAGCAGTACTTC. The rearrangement links TRBV3-1 to TRBJ2-7; D not certain. Looked up from germline, CDR1 is LGHDT and CDR2 is YNNKEL (reference sequence). CDR3 length equals 14 residues. Trimming removed 2 bases at V and 2 bases at J, with 10 bases between.

The chain joins TRBV27 to TRBJ2-7; D might be TRBD2 (5 bases). The V and J ends lost 0 bases and 2 bases respectively, with 14 bases between them. Germline V gene lookup returns CDR1 MNHEY and CDR2 SMNVEV (reference sequence). The length of the CDR3 is 16 residues. CDR3 coding DNA: TGTGCCAGCAGTTTATCGTTAGGGAGCCGGGCCTACGAGCAGTACTTC. Its protein is CASSLSLGSRAYEQYF.

The CDR3: CATSDLGGAFF. Here the CDR3 DNA reads TGTGCCACCAGTGACCTCGGGGGAGCTTTCTTT. The V gene is TRBV24-1, the J gene TRBJ1-1, with D possibly TRBD1 on 5 matching bases. CDR3 length equals 11 residues. Deletions cut 4 bases from V and 10 bases from J, with 9 bases between. The germline V gene encodes CDR1 KGHDR and CDR2 SFDVKD.

This clonotype was found a few times. This chain joins TRBV18 and TRBJ2-1; 10 positions match TRBD1. This CDR3 has 16 amino acids. The germline CDR1 and CDR2 sequences are KGHSH and LQKENI. Unmatched junction bases numbered 7, after V lost 1 base and J lost 7 bases. CDR3 sequence reads: CASSPLGDRGMNEQFF. The CDR3 DNA reads as TGTGCCAGCTCACCACTGGGGGACAGGGGTATGAATGAGCAGTTCTTC.

The genes are TRBV5-5 and TRBJ1-2; 7 positions match TRBD1. Germline V gives CDR1 SGHKS, CDR2 YYEKEE (reference sequence). The V segment lost 3 bases and the J segment 4 bases; nucleotides outside the gene matches: 12. This CDR3 is built from 16 residues. The CDR3 here is CASSYATGAILYGYTF. The CDR3 nucleotides are TGTGCCAGCAGCTATGCTACAGGGGCGATACTCTATGGCTACACCTTC.

The V and J genes are TRBV4-1 and TRBJ2-3, with D perhaps assigned TRBD1 or TRBD2 (5 bases each). V gave up 1 base and J gave up 2 bases, with 10 bases separating them. Germline CDR1 MGHRA, CDR2 YSYEKL. CDR3 length: 15 amino acids. CDR3 bases: TGCGCCAGCAGCCAAGTAGTGGGGGTCACAGATACGCAGTATTTT. This encodes CASSQVVGVTDTQYF.

The table lists this clonotype with a few counts. This sequence joins TRBV20-1 and TRBJ2-7, with TRBD1 matching 8 bases. Germline V CDR1 and CDR2: DFQATT, SNEGSKA (reference sequence). The CDR3 length is 13 residues. V gave up 3 bases and J gave up 3 bases; unmatched junction bases: 4. CDR3 loop: CSASTGQGYEQYF. CDR3 sequence (DNA): TGCAGTGCTAGCACCGGACAGGGCTACGAGCAGTACTTC.

This clonotype appeared a few times. The chain couples TRBV12-3 or TRBV12-4 to TRBJ1-4; possible D gene TRBD1, 5 bases. The CDR3 runs to 14 residues. Deletions cut 5 bases from V and 8 bases from J, with 15 bases between. The CDR3 region is CASSIGHRKEKLFF. DNA of the CDR3: TGTGCCAGCAGTATAGGACATAGGAAAGAAAAACTGTTTTTT.

This clonotype came up a few times. The V gene is TRBV20-1, the J gene TRBJ1-5; weak D call: TRBD1 (5 bases). Germline V gives CDR1 DFQATT, CDR2 SNEGSKA (reference sequence). This CDR3 is 15 amino acids long. Trimming left V 3 bases short and J 3 bases short, with 15 bases between. The CDR3 loop is CSASVGGKHNQPQHF. The CDR3 DNA reads TGCAGTGCTAGCGTTGGGGGGAAGCACAATCAGCCCCAGCATTTT.

The chain is built from TRBV3-2 and TRBJ2-2; the table calls TRBD2, which could not be checked here. TRBV3-2 is a pseudogene segment. The CDR3 is 16 residues long. The CDR3 DNA follows: TGTGCCAGCAGCCAAGGGACTAGCGACTACACCGGGGAGCTGTTTTTT. It codes for CASSQGTSDYTGELFF.

The table lists this clonotype with many counts. The chain's CDR3 is CASKQRGFSYNEQFF. In DNA form, the CDR3 reads TGCGCCAGCAAGCAGCGGGGGTTCTCCTACAATGAGCAGTTCTTC. This sequence joins TRBV5-1 and TRBJ2-1; TRBD2 aligns across 8 bases. The CDR3 has 15 amino acids. V gave up 6 bases and J gave up 0 bases; unmatched junction bases: 5. Germline lookup yields CDR1 SGHRS and CDR2 YFSETQ.

The sample holds many counts of this clonotype. The rearrangement joins TRBV4-3 to TRBJ1-5; 10 bases are shared with TRBD1. The junction had 3 bases not matched to a gene; V was cut back by 0 bases and J by 7 bases. The CDR3 has 15 residues. Germline-derived CDR1 and CDR2 are LGHNA and YSLEER. CDR3 region: CASSQDWTGGQPQHF. The CDR3 nucleotides are TGCGCCAGCAGCCAAGACTGGACAGGGGGGCAGCCCCAGCATTTT.

Ten or more counts support this clonotype. The chain joins TRBV5-1 to TRBJ2-1; D might be TRBD1 or TRBD2, each matching 5 bases. Per germline, CDR1 SGHRS and CDR2 YFSETQ. The CDR3 consists of 11 residues. V lost 3 bases and J lost 10, with 8 bases in between. CDR3 region: CASSWDLEQFF. As DNA, the CDR3 is TGCGCCAGCAGCTGGGACCTCGAGCAGTTCTTC.

This clonotype appeared many times. This chain joins TRBV11-2 and TRBJ2-5; 12 bases line up with TRBD2. CDR3 length: 16 amino acids. J lost 4 bases, V lost 1 base, and 4 bases had no gene match. Germline values: CDR1 SGHAT, CDR2 FQNNGV. CDR3 in DNA: TGTGCCAGCAGCTTAGTACGGACTAGCGGGGTAGAGACCCAGTACTTC. Its protein product is CASSLVRTSGVETQYF.

This clonotype was seen at least ten times. The chain couples TRBV7-9 to TRBJ2-7, with TRBD2 matching over 13 bases. This CDR3 region has 17 residues. Germline V gene data show CDR1 as SEHNR and CDR2 as FQNEAQ (reference sequence). V lost 5 bases and J lost 5; bases outside the gene matches: 12. The CDR3 loop is CASSRSGTSGTMDEQYV. The CDR3 DNA reads as TGTGCCAGCAGCCGTTCCGGGACTAGCGGGACTATGGACGAGCAGTACGTC.

This clonotype has only a few counts. V gene TRBV20-1 combines with J gene TRBJ2-3; possibly TRBD2 for D (6 bases). Germline assignment: CDR1 DFQATT and CDR2 SNEGSKA (reference sequence). Trimming cost V 3 bases and J 4 bases, with 17 bases left between them. The CDR3 runs 15 residues. The DNA of the CDR3 is TGCAGTGCTAGTAAGACTAGGAGTTTGTCAGATACGCAGTATTTT. Amino acid sequence: CSASKTRSLSDTQYF.

A few counts support this clonotype. The V and J genes are TRBV10-3 and TRBJ2-7, with 9 bases fitting TRBD2. From germline, CDR1 is ENHRY and CDR2 SYGVKD. V trimming: 8 bases; J trimming: 4 bases; junction bases outside the gene matches: 3. The length of the CDR3 is 12 residues. The CDR3 DNA follows: TGTGCCATCGGCGGGGGGGTATACGAGCAGTACTTC. Translation: CAIGGGVYEQYF.

The chain is built from TRBV19 and TRBJ1-1; D unresolved. The CDR3 extends over 16 amino acids. The germline CDR1 and CDR2 sequences are LNHDA and SQIVND (reference sequence). Trimming left V 3 bases short and J 0 bases short, with 14 bases between. The DNA of the CDR3 is TGTGCCAGTAGTATGGAACAGTCTTGGATGAACACTGAAGCTTTCTTT. It codes for CASSMEQSWMNTEAFF.

This chain uses TRBV7-2 with TRBJ1-2; D not resolved. The CDR3 is 13 residues long. Looked up from germline, CDR1 is SGHTA and CDR2 is FQGNSA. Trimming cost V 5 bases and J 4 bases, with 11 bases left between them. This CDR3 is CASSGGRPYGYTF. The CDR3, as DNA: TGTGCCAGCAGCGGTGGACGGCCCTATGGCTACACCTTC.

This clonotype turned up a few times. This chain uses TRBV4-3 with TRBJ2-7; D may be TRBD2 (6 bases). With 4 bases removed from V and 9 bases from J, the gap between germline ends came to 22 bases. The CDR3 is 15 residues long. Germline V CDR1 and CDR2: LGHNA, YSLEER. CDR3 nucleotide sequence: TGCGCCAGCAGCCGATACGTAGCCCACCAGGAGGGGCAGTACTTC. It yields the protein CASSRYVAHQEGQYF.

This clonotype was seen a few times. The chain combines TRBV5-6 with TRBJ1-1, with D maybe TRBD1 (6 bases). CDR1 is SGHDT, CDR2 YYEEEE, per germline. Between the trimmed V and J ends, which lost 4 bases and 4 bases, there was a span of 20 bases. This CDR3 has 16 residues. The CDR3 coding sequence is TGTGCCAGCAGCCGGTGGGGGGCGCTTAGTGGCACTGAAGCTTTCTTT. Its protein product is CASSRWGALSGTEAFF.

In its sample, this clonotype was seen many times. This rearrangement joins TRBV10-3 to TRBJ1-5; 8 positions agree with TRBD1. With V trimmed by 0 bases and J by 7 bases, 5 bases remained unmatched. CDR1 and CDR2 (germline): ENHRY, SYGVKD. The CDR3 consists of 15 residues. The DNA for the CDR3 is TGTGCCATCAGTGAGTCCCGGACAGGGAGGCAGCCCCAGCATTTT. The encoded protein is CAISESRTGRQPQHF.

This clonotype has only a few counts. V gene TRBV13 combines with J gene TRBJ2-3; no clear D gene. This CDR3 is built from 14 residues. Per the germline V gene, CDR1 is PRHDT and CDR2 is FYEKMQ (reference sequence). V lost 4 bases and J 2 bases, leaving 10 bases between the germline ends. CDR3 in DNA: TGTGCCAGCAGCTCAGTTTCTTTCACAGATACGCAGTATTTT. Translated, it gives CASSSVSFTDTQYF.

This CDR3 reads CASRNSGANVLTF. CDR3 in DNA: TGTGCCAGCCGAAACTCTGGGGCCAACGTCCTGACTTTC. The chain uses TRBV7-9 and TRBJ2-6; D is ambiguous. Germline CDR1 reads SEHNR; CDR2 reads FQNEAQ (reference sequence). CDR3 size: 13 residues. Trimming removed 8 bases at V and 0 bases at J, with 5 bases between. The whole variable domain, remainder taken from reference TRBV7-9 and TRBJ2-6, is DTGVSQNPRHKITKRGQNVTFRCDPISEHNRLYWYRQTLGQGPEFLTYFQNEAQLEKSRLLSDRFSAERPKGSFSTLEIQRTEQGDSAMYLCASRNSGANVLTFGAGSRLTVL.

The rearrangement links TRBV18 to TRBJ2-5; D perhaps matches TRBD1 (5 bases). The CDR3 length is 15 residues. V was clipped by 3 bases and J by 1 base, with 12 bases between them. Per germline, CDR1 KGHSH and CDR2 LQKENI. The DNA for the CDR3 is TGTGCCAGCTCACCGGCAGGGTTGGCCCAAGAGACCCAGTACTTC. This sequence encodes CASSPAGLAQETQYF.

At least ten counts were recorded for this clonotype. The gene calls are TRBV5-1 and TRBJ2-1; TRBD1 agrees at 10 bases. The CDR3 has 16 amino acids. The germline gives CDR1 SGHRS, CDR2 YFSETQ. V gave up 3 bases and J gave up 2 bases; unmatched junction bases: 5. CDR3 DNA sequence: TGCGCCAGCAGCTCCGGGACAGGGGAAGCCTACAATGAGCAGTTCTTC. Its protein is CASSSGTGEAYNEQFF. Supplemented by reference TRBV5-1 and TRBJ2-1, the full variable domain reads KAGVTQTPRYLIKTRGQQVTLSCSPISGHRSVSWYQQTPGQGLQFLFEYFSETQRNKGNFPGRFSGRQFSNSRSEMNVSTLELGDSALYLCASSSGTGEAYNEQFFGPGTRLTVL.

This clonotype was seen a handful of times. The chain combines TRBV7-9 with TRBJ2-2; no reliable D call. V was clipped by 7 bases and J by 4 bases, with 13 bases between them. The CDR3 has 14 residues. The germline CDR1 and CDR2 sequences are SEHNR and FQNEAQ (reference sequence). This CDR3 reads CASTQRTGTGELFF. The CDR3, as DNA: TGTGCCAGCACTCAACGGACGGGCACCGGGGAGCTGTTTTTT.

DNA of the CDR3: TGTGCCAGCAGTCGGGGGGGAGGGGCCGCGGCCCAGTACTTC. It translates to CASSRGGGAAAQYF. The chain links TRBV7-2 to TRBJ2-5; 8 bases are a match to TRBD2. The CDR3 has 14 residues. The ends lost 6 bases at V and 9 bases at J; junction bases unmatched: 12. The germline V gene encodes CDR1 SGHTA and CDR2 FQGNSA.

The sample holds a few counts of this clonotype. Here the CDR3 reads CASSPDRGGRGSNQPQHF. The CDR3, as DNA: TGTGCCAGCAGCCCAGACAGGGGCGGTCGGGGTAGCAATCAGCCCCAGCATTTT. J is TRBJ1-5 and V is TRBV7-8; 8 bases fit TRBD1. The CDR3 loop spans 18 amino acids. Germline CDR1 is SGHVS and CDR2 is FQNEAQ. V trimming: 5 bases; J trimming: 0 bases; junction bases outside the gene matches: 12.

V and J are TRBV5-5 and TRBJ1-6, with TRBD1 identical over 8 bases. Germline lookup yields CDR1 SGHKS and CDR2 YYEKEE (reference sequence). The trim removed 4 bases at V and 5 bases at J, leaving 2 bases unmatched. The CDR3 is made up of 14 amino acids. CDR3 loop: CASSLTGDNSPLHF. The CDR3 region has the DNA TGTGCCAGCAGCCTGACAGGGGATAATTCACCCCTCCACTTT.

CDR3 sequence: CSARGGEGTGYTF. Written as DNA, the CDR3 is TGCAGTGCTAGAGGAGGGGAGGGGACGGGATACACCTTC. The gene calls are TRBV20-1 and TRBJ1-2; possible D gene TRBD1, 5 bases. Trimming stripped 1 base from V and 11 bases from J, with 17 bases between. The CDR3 consists of 13 residues. From germline, CDR1 is DFQATT and CDR2 SNEGSKA (reference sequence).

This chain links TRBV3-1 with TRBJ2-3; perhaps D is TRBD1 or TRBD2 (6 bases each). V was shortened by 4 bases and J by 10 bases, with 12 bases between the two germline ends. Looked up from germline, CDR1 is LGHDT and CDR2 is YNNKEL (reference sequence). The length of the CDR3 is 12 residues. DNA for the CDR3: TGTGCCAGCAGCCCACGGGGGCTTGCGCAGTATTTT. Translation: CASSPRGLAQYF.